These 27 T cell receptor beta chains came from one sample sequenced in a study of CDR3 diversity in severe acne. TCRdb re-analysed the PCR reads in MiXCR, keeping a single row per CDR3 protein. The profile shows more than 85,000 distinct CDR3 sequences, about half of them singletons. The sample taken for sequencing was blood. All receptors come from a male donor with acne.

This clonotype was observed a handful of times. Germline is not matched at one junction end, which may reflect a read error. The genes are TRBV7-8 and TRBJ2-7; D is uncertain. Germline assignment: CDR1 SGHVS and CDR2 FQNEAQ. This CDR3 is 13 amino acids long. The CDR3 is CASSQVAVGEQYF. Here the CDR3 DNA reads TGCGCCAGCAGCCAAGTCGCCGTCGGCGAGCAGTACTTC.

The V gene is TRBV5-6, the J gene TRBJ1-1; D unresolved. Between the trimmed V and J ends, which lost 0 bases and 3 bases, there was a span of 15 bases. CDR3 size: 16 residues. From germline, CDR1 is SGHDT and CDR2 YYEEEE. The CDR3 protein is CASSLAIKLMDTEAFF. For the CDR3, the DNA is TGTGCCAGCAGCTTGGCCATAAAGTTAATGGACACTGAAGCTTTCTTT.

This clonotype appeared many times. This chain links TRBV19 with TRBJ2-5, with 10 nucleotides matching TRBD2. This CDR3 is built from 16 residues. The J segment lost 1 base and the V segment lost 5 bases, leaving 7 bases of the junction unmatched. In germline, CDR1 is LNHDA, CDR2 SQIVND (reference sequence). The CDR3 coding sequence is TGTGCCAGTAGTGCCCGCCTAGCGGGAGCCCAAGAGACCCAGTACTTC. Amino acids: CASSARLAGAQETQYF.

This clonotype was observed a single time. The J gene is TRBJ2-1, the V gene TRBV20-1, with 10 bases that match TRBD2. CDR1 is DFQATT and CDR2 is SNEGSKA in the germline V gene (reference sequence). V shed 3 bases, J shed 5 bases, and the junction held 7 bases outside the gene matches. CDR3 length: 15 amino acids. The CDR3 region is CSARVAGGGNNEQFF. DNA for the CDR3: TGCAGTGCTAGGGTAGCGGGAGGAGGTAACAATGAGCAGTTCTTC.

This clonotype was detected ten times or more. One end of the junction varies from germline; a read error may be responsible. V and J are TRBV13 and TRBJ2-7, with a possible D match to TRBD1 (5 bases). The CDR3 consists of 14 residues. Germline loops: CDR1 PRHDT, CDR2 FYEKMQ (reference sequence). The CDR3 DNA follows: TGTGTCAGCACCCAGGGCGCTAAACCCTACGAGCAGTACTTC. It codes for CVSTQGAKPYEQYF.

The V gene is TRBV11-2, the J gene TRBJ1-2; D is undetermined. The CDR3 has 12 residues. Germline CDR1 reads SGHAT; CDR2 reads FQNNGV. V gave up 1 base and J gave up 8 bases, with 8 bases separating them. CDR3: CASSLGQSGYTF. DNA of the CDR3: TGTGCCAGCAGCTTAGGGCAGTCGGGCTACACCTTC.

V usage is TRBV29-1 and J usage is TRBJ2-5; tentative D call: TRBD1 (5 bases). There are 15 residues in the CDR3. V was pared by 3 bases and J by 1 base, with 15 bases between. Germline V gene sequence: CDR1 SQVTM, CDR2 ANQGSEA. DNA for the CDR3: TGCAGCGTTGAGCCGGTGGTGGGGCCCCAAGAGACCCAGTACTTC. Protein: CSVEPVVGPQETQYF.

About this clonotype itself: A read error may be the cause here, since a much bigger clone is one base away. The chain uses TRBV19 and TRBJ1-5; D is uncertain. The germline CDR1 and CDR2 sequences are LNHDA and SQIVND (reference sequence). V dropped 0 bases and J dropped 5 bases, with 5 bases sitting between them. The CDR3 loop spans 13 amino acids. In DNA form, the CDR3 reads TGTGCCAGTAGTATAGAACGAGATCAGCCCCAGCATTTT. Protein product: CASSIERDQPQHF.

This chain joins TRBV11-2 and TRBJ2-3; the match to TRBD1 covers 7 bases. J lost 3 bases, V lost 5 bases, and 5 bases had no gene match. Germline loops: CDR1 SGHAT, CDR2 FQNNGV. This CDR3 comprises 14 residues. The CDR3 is CASSRTGVTDTQYF. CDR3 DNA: TGTGCCAGCAGCCGAACAGGGGTAACAGATACGCAGTATTTT.

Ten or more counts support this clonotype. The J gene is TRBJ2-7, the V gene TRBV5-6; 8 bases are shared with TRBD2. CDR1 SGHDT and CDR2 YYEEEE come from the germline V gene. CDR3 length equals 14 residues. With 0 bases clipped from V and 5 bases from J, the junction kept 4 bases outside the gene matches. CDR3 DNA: TGTGCCAGCAGCTTGGATAGCGGGATAAACGAGCAGTACGTC. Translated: CASSLDSGINEQYV.

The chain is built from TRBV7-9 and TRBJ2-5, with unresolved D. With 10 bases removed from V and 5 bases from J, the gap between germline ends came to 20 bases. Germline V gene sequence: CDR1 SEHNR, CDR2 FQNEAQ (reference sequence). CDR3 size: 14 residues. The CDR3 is CAISPDDGVETQYF. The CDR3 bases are TGTGCCATCTCCCCGGACGACGGAGTGGAGACCCAGTACTTC.

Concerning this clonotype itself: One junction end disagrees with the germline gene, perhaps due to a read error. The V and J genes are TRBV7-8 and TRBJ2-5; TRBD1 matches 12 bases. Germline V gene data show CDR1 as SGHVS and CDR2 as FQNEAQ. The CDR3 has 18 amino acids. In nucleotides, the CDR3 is TGCGCCAGCAGCCGGGGGACAGGGGGCTACTCGTATCAAGAGACCCAGTACTTC. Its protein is CASSRGTGGYSYQETQYF.

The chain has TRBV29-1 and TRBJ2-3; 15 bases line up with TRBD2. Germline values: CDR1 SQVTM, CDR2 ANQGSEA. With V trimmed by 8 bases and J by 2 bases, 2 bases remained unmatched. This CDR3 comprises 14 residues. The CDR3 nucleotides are TGCAGCAGGACTAGCGGGAGGGCCACAGATACGCAGTATTTT. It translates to CSRTSGRATDTQYF.

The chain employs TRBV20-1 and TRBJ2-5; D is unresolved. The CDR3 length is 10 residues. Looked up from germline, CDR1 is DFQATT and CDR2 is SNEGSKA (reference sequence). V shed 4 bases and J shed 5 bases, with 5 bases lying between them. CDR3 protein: CSAKRETQYF. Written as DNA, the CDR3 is TGCAGTGCTAAACGCGAGACCCAGTACTTC.

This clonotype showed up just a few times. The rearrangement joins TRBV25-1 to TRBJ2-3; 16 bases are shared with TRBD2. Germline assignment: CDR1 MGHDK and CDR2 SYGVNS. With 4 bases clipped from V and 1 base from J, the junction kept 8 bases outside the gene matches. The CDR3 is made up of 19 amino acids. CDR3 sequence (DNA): TGTGCCAGCAGTGGTAGGGGACTAGCGGGAGGGGTAGGCACAGATACGCAGTATTTT. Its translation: CASSGRGLAGGVGTDTQYF.

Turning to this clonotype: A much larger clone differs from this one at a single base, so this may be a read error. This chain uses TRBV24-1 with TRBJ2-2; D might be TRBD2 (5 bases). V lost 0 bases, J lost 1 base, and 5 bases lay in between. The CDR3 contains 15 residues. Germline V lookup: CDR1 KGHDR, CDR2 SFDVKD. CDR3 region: CATSDLRGNTGELFF. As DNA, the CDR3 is TGTGCCACCAGTGATTTGCGGGGGAACACCGGGGAGCTGTTTTTT.

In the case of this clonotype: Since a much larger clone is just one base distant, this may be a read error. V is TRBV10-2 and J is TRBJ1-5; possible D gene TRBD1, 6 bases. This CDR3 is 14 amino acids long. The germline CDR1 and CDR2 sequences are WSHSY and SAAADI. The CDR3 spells CASNGAAGGQPQRF. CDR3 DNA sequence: TGCGCCAGCAATGGGGCGGCGGGGGGGCAGCCCCAGCGTTTT.

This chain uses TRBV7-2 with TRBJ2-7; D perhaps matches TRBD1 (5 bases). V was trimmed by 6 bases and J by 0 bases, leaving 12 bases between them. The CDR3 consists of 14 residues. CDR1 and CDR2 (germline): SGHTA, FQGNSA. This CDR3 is CASRLQEHSYEQYF. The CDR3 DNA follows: TGTGCCAGCAGACTACAGGAGCACTCCTACGAGCAGTACTTC. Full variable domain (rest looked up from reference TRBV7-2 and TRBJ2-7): GAGVSQSPSNKVTEKGKDVELRCDPISGHTALYWYRQSLGQGLEFLIYFQGNSAPDKSGLPSDRFSAERTGGSVSTLTIQRTQQEDSAVYLCASRLQEHSYEQYFGPGTRLTVT.

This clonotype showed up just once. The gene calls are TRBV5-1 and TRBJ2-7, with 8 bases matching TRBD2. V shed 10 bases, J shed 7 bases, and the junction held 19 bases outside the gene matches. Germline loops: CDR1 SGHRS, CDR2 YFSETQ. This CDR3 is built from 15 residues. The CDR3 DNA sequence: TGCGCCTGCGGCTCAGCCTCGGGCGGGAGGAAGGAGCAGTACTTC. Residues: CACGSASGGRKEQYF.

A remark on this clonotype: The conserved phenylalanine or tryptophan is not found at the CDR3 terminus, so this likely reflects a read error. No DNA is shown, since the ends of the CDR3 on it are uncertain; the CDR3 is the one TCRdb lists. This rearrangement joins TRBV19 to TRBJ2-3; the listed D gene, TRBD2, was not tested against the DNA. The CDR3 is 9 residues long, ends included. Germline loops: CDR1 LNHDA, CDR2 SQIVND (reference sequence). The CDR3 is CASSGGGRS.

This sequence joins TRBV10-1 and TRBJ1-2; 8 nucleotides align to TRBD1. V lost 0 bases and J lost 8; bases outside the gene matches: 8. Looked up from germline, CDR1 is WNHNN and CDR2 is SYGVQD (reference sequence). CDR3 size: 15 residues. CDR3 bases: TGCGCCAGCAGTGAGTCTTGGCGACAGGGGTTCGGCTACACCTTC. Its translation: CASSESWRQGFGYTF.

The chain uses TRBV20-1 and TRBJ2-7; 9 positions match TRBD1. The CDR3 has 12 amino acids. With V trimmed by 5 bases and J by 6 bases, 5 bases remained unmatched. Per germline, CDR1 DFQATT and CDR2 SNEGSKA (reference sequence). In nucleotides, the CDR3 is TGCAGTGCTTGGGACAGGGCAGGCGAGCAGTACTTC. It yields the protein CSAWDRAGEQYF.

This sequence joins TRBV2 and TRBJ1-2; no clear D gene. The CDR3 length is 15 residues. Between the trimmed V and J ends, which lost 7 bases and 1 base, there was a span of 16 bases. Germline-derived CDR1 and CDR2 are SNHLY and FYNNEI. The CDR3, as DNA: TGTGCCAGCAAGGCCCTAGGGCCCATTAACTATGGCTACACCTTC. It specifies CASKALGPINYGYTF.

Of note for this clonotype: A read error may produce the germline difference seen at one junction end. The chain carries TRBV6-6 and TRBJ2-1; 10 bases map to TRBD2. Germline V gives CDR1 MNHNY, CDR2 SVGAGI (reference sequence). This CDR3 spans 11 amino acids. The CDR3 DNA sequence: TGTGCCAGCAGTTACGGACTAGCGGAGGTCTTC. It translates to CASSYGLAEVF.

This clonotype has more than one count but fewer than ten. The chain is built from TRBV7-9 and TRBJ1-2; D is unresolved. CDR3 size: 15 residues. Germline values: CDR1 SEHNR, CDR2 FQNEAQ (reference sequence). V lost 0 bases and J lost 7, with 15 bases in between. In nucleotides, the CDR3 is TGTGCCAGCAGCTTAGCGCGGTCCGTGAGGGCTGGCTACACCTTC. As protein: CASSLARSVRAGYTF.

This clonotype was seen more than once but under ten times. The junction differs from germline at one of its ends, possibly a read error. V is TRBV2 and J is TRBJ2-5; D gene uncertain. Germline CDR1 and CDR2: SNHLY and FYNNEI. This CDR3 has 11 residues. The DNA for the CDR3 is TGTGCCAGCAGTGGGCAGTCTTCCCAGTGCTTC. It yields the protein CASSGQSSQCF.

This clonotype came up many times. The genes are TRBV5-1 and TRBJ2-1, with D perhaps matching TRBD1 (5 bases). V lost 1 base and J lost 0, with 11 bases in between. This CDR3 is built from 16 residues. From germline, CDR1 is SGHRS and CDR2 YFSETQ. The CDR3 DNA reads TGCGCCAGCAGCTTGTTTACAGGTAGCTCCTACAATGAGCAGTTCTTC. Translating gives CASSLFTGSSYNEQFF. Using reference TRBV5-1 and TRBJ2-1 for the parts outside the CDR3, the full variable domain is KAGVTQTPRYLIKTRGQQVTLSCSPISGHRSVSWYQQTPGQGLQFLFEYFSETQRNKGNFPGRFSGRQFSNSRSEMNVSTLELGDSALYLCASSLFTGSSYNEQFFGPGTRLTVL.